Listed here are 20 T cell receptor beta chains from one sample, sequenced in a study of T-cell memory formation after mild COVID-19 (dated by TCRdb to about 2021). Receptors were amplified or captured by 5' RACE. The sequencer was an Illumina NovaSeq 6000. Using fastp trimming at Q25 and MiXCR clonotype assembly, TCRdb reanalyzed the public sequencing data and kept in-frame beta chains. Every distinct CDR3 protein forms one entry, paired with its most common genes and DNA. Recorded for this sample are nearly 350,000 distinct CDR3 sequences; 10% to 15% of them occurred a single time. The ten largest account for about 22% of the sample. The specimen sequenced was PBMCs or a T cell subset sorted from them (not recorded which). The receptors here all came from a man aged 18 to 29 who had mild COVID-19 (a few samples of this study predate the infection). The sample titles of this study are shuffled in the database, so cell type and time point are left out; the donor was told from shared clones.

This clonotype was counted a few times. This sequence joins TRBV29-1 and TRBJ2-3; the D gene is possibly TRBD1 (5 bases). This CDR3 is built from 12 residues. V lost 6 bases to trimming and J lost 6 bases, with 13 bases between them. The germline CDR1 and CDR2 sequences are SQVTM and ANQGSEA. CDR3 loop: CSVDSSGDTQYF. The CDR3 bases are TGCAGCGTCGATTCTTCAGGGGATACGCAGTATTTT.

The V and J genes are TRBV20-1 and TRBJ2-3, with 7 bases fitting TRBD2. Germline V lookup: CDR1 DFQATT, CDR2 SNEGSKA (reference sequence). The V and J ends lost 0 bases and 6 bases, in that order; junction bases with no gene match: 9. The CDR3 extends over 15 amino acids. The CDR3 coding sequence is TGCAGTGCTAGAGATTTTGGAGCGGGACCGGATACGCAGTATTTT. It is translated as CSARDFGAGPDTQYF.

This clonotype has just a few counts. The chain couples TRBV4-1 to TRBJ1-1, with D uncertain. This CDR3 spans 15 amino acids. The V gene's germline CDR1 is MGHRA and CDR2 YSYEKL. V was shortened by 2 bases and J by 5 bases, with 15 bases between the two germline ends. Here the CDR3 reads CASSQRGGKRTEAFF. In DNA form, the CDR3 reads TGCGCCAGCAGCCAACGGGGAGGAAAAAGGACTGAAGCTTTCTTT.

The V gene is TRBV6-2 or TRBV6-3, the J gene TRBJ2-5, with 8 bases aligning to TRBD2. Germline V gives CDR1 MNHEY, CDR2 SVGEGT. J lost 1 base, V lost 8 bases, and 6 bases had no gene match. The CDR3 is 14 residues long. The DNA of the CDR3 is TGTGCCAGCGGGTTAGCGGGGTTCCAAGAGACCCAGTACTTC. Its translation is CASGLAGFQETQYF.

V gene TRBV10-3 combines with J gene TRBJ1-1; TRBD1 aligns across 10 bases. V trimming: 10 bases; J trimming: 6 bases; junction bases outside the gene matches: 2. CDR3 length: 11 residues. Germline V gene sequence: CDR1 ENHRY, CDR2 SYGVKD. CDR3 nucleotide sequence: TGTGCCACAGGGACAGGGGCTGAAGCTTTCTTT. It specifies CATGTGAEAFF.

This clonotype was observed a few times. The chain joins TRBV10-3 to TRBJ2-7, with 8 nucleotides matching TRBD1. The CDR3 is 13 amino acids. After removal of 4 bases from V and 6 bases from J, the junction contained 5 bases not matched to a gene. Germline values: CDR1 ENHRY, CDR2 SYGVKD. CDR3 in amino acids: CAISAGTGTEQYF. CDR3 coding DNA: TGTGCCATCAGTGCCGGGACAGGCACCGAGCAGTACTTC.

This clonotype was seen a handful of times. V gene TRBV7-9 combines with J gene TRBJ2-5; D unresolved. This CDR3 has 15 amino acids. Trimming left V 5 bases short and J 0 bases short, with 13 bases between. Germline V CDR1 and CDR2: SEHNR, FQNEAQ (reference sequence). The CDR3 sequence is CASSLPRPNQETQYF. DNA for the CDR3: TGTGCCAGCAGCCTACCCCGACCGAACCAAGAGACCCAGTACTTC.

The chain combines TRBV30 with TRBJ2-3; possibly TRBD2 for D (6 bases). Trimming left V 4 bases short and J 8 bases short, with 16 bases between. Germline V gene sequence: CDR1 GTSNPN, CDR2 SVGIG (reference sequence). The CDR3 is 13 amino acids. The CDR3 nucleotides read TGTGCCTGGACGGGAGCAGTCGGCCTTACGCAGTATTTT. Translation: CAWTGAVGLTQYF.

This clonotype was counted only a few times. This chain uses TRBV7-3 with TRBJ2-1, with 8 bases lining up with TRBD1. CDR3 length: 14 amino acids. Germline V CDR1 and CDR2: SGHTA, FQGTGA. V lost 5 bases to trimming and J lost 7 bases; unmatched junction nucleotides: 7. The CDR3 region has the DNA TGTGCCAGCAGCGTAATGACAGGGGCTAATGAGCAGTTCTTC. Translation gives CASSVMTGANEQFF. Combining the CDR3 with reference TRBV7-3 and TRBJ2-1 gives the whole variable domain GAGVSQTPSNKVTEKGKYVELRCDPISGHTALYWYRQSLGQGPEFLIYFQGTGAADDSGLPNDRFFAVRPEGSVSTLKIQRTERGDSAVYLCASSVMTGANEQFFGPGTRLTVL.

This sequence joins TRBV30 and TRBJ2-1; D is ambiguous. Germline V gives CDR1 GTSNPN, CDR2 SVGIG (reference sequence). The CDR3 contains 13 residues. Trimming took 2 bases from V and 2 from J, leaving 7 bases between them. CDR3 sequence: CAWSYSAYNEQFF. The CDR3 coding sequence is TGTGCCTGGAGTTACTCAGCCTACAATGAGCAGTTCTTC.

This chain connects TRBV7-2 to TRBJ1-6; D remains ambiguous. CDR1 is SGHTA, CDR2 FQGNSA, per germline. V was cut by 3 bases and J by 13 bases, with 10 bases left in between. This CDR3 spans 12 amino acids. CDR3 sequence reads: CASSFGTGPLHF. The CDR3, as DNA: TGTGCCAGCAGCTTTGGAACGGGCCCCCTCCACTTT.

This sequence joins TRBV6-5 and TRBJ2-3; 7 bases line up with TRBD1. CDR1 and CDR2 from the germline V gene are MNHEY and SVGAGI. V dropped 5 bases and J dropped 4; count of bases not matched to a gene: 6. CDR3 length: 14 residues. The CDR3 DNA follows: TGTGCCAGCAGTACCCAGGGGGTCTCAGATACGCAGTATTTT. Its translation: CASSTQGVSDTQYF.

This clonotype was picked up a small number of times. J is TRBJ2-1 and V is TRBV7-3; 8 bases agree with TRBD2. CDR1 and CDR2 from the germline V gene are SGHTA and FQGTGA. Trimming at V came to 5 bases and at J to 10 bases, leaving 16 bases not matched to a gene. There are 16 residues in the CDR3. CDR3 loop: CASSPATGGHSGEQFF. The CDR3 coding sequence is TGTGCCAGCAGCCCCGCGACGGGGGGGCACTCAGGCGAGCAGTTCTTC.

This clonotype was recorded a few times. CDR3 protein: CASSSPASGGAADTQYF. The CDR3 nucleotides read TGTGCCAGCAGCTCCCCGGCGAGCGGGGGGGCCGCAGATACGCAGTATTTT. The chain couples TRBV7-8 to TRBJ2-3, with 10 bases matching TRBD2. Germline lookup yields CDR1 SGHVS and CDR2 FQNEAQ. This CDR3 spans 17 amino acids. The J segment lost 4 bases and the V segment lost 4 bases, leaving 11 bases of the junction unmatched.

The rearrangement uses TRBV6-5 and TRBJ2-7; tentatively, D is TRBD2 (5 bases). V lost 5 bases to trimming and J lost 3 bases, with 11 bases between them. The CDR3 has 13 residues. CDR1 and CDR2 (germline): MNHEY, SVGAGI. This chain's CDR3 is CASSPGLFYEQYF. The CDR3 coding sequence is TGTGCCAGCAGTCCCGGACTTTTCTACGAGCAGTACTTC.

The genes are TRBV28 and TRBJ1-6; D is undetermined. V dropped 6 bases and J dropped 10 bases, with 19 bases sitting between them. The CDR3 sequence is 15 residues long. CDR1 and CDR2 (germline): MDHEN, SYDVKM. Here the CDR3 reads CASSRTHSPGSPLHF. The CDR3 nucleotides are TGTGCCAGCAGCCGGACTCATTCTCCCGGGTCACCCCTCCACTTT.

The CDR3 region is CASSLQGLGGNTEAFF. DNA of the CDR3: TGTGCCAGCAGCTTGCAGGGGTTGGGCGGAAACACTGAAGCTTTCTTT. This chain links TRBV5-4 with TRBJ1-1; tentative D call: TRBD1 (6 bases). With 1 base removed from V and 2 bases from J, the gap between germline ends came to 15 bases. This CDR3 has 16 amino acids. The germline V gene has CDR1 SGHNT and CDR2 YYREEE (reference sequence).

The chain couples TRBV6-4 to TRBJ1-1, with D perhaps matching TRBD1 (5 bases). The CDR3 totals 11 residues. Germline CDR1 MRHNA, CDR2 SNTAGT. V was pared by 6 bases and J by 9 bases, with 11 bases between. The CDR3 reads CASRAGAQAFF. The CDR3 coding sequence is TGTGCCAGCAGGGCCGGGGCCCAAGCTTTCTTT.

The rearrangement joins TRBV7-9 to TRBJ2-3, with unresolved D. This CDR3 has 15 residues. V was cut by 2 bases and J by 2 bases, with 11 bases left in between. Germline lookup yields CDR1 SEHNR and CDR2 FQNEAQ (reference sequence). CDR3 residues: CASSLRAYITDTQYF. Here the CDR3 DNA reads TGTGCCAGCAGCTTACGTGCCTACATCACAGATACGCAGTATTTT.

CDR3 DNA: TGTGCCAGCTCTCGGGCAGCGAACACCGGGGAGCTGTTTTTT. It specifies CASSRAANTGELFF. The chain combines TRBV7-9 with TRBJ2-2; D gene ambiguous. This CDR3 is built from 14 residues. Trimming shortened V by 8 bases and J by 0 bases, and 10 bases separated the two germline ends. Germline lookup yields CDR1 SEHNR and CDR2 FQNEAQ (reference sequence).